This TCR beta chain was identified during a study of shared clonotypes between healthy human individuals. Study observations and caveats: The authors sampled blood alone, and tissue repertoires likely differ. Shared across several donors were approximately 5% of the naive CD4 clonotypes.

This CDR3 region has 15 residues. Trimming removed 4 bases at V and 2 bases at J, with 14 bases between. CDR1 and CDR2 from the germline V gene are SNHLY and FYNNEI. Method: immunoSEQ multiplex PCR; TCRdb's copy keeps in-frame clones and lacks some. The sample shows a few million clones, about 92% of them seen only once. Comments on this clone: What it binds is unknown.

V gene TRBV2 combines with J gene TRBJ1-1; D unresolved. The sample consisted of naive CD4+ T cells sorted from blood. Subset of the sample: CD45RA+ positively selected. This receptor was taken from a man aged 18 to 35 in good health. For the CDR3, the DNA is TGTGCCAGCAGTGGCAGAGTCGACATTAACACTGAAGCTTTCTTT. This sequence encodes CASSGRVDINTEAFF.